The clone carrying this T cell receptor (beta chain) has ten or more counts. The antigen is unknown. CDR3 length equals 13 residues. Germline CDR1 and CDR2: DFQATT and SNEGSKA (reference sequence). V trimming: 3 bases; J trimming: 6 bases; junction bases outside the gene matches: 6. This sample is part of a study of metastatic and nonmetastatic thyroid tumors. Before thyroid surgery, none of the patients had received any treatment. Whole-study findings and limits: It was reportedly found that TCR beta diversity was significantly higher in malignant thyroid tumors than in benign nodules, a difference seen in both blood and tumor samples.

Using MiXCR, TCRdb reanalyzed the PCR reads. The repertoire has about 24,000 clones, under 30% of them found once; the top ten carry more than 10%. The sequence was obtained from a male donor with papillary thyroid cancer or a benign thyroid nodule (not recorded which). Some clones in this sample may be carry-over from other donors' samples. The rearrangement uses TRBV20-1 and TRBJ1-2; 8 nucleotides agree with TRBD1. The sample consisted of tumor tissue. CDR3 sequence reads: CSAREQGEDGYTF. Here the CDR3 DNA reads TGCAGTGCTAGGGAACAGGGGGAGGATGGCTACACCTTC.